This paragraph reports one T cell receptor beta chain. Its antigen is currently unknown. CDR3 length: 17 amino acids. Germline CDR1 is SQVTM and CDR2 is ANQGSEA. Triplicate sorts, around 300,000 cells apiece, were made for each CD8+ T cell subset. The data stem from a study of CXCR3-negative and CXCR3-positive naive CD8 T cells. Study-wide findings and caveats: CXCR3-positive naive cells had TRB CDR3s that were more hydrophobic than CXCR3-negative naive cells had.

Preparation of TRB cDNA libraries relied on 5' RACE carrying UMI labels. TCRdb derives one entry per CDR3 protein from the 5' RACE reads, leaving out DNA. Its listing shows around 130,000 distinct CDR3 sequences. Sequencing was done on a sample of naive CXCR3+ CD8+ T cells from blood. Described subset: CD45RO-CCR7+CD27+CD95- naive CD8+ T cells expressing CXCR3 (TNR3+). The chain has TRBV29-1 and TRBJ2-3; TCRdb calls TRBD1, which cannot be checked without DNA. The source is a human donor in good health. Some clones in this sample may be carry-over from other donors' samples. The CDR3 is CSAKPGQGRWSTDTQYF.